This T cell receptor (beta chain) derives from a study of T cell responses to AZD1222 COVID-19 vaccine. Study results and caveats: In a largely white British group with more females than males, clonal diversity was possibly underestimated. When two AZD1222 doses had been given, Spike-specific TCR breadth and depth rose.

Assay: immunoSEQ multiplex PCR; the TCRdb copy retains only in-frame clones and omits some. This sample yields approximately 100,000 clones, of which approximately 90% are seen a single time; 9.5% to 15% belongs to the top ten. In regard to this clone: As yet, its antigen is unknown.

Specimen: peripheral blood, collected on day 0 of AZD1222 vaccination. This clonotype originated in an adult in good health.

In DNA, the CDR3 is TGTGCCAGCAGCGTTGGGACAGGGGCCAACTATGGCTACACCTTC. Protein: CASSVGTGANYGYTF. The chain recombines TRBV7-3 with TRBJ1-2; 10 bases map to TRBD1. The CDR3 is 15 amino acids. Germline trimming cut 5 bases from V and 2 bases from J; bases unmatched to any gene: 5. Per germline, CDR1 SGHTA and CDR2 FQGTGA.